This T cell receptor beta chain came from a study of blood T cell repertoires in COVID-19. Profiling relied on immunoSEQ multiplex PCR, and the TCRdb table lists in-frame clones only, not all of them. The data show approximately 5,000 clones, approximately 80% seen once. Per germline, CDR1 SGHVS and CDR2 FNYEAQ. This CDR3 comprises 19 residues. V shed 7 bases, J shed 7 bases, and the junction held 21 bases outside the gene matches. The sequence came from an older man with active COVID-19. The sequenced material came from peripheral blood. The genes are TRBV7-6 and TRBJ1-6; the match to TRBD1 covers 8 bases. The CDR3 is CASTPDLRPRGLRNSPLHF. The DNA of the CDR3 is TGTGCCAGCACCCCTGACCTACGCCCCAGGGGGCTTAGGAATTCACCCCTCCACTTT.